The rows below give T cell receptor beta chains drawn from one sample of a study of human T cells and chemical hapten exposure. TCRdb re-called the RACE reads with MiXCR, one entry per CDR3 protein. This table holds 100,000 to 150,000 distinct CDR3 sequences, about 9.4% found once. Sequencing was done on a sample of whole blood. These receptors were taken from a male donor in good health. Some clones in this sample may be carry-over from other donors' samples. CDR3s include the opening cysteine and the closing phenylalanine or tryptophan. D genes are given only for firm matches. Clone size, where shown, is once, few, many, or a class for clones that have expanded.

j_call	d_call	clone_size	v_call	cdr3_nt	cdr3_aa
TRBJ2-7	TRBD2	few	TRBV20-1	TGCAGTGCTAGGGAGACTAGCGGCTCCTACGAGCAGTACTTC	CSARETSGSYEQYF
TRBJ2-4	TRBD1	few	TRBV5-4	TGTGCCAGCAGCTCCACACAGGGGGCGGCCAAAAACATTCAGTACTTC	CASSSTQGAAKNIQYF
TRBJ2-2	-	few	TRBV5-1	TGCGCCAGCAGCTCAACAGAGGCCGGGGAGCTGTTTTTT	CASSSTEAGELFF
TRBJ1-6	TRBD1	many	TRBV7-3	TGTGCCAGCAGCCCCGACAGGGCCGAGAATTCACCCCTCCACTTT	CASSPDRAENSPLHF
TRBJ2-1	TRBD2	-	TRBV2	TGTGCCAGCAGTCTCCTCGCCCTAGCGGGAGGGCCCCATGTTAGGAATGAGCAGTTCTTC	CASSLLALAGGPHVRNEQFF
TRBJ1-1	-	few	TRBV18	TGTGCCAGCTCACCACCGGTAGGGATAGCTTTCTTT	CASSPPVGIAFF
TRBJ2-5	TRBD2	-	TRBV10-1	TGCGCCAGCAGTGGGGCTAGCGGCCTCGCGGCCCAGTACTTC	CASSGASGLAAQYF
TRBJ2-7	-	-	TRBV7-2	TGTGCCAGCAGCTTGGGTAGCTCGTTCTACGAGCAGTACTTC	CASSLGSSFYEQYF
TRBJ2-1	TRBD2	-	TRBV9	TGTGCCAGCAGCGGAAAGCGGGAGCATTACAATGAGCAGTTCTTC	CASSGKREHYNEQFF
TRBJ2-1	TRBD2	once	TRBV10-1	TGCGCCAGCAGTGACCTTGAGACGACTAGCGGATACGATGAGCAGTTCTTC	CASSDLETTSGYDEQFF
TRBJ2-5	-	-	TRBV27	TGTGCCAGCAGTTTTGGGAGTTTTGGGACCCAGTACTTC	CASSFGSFGTQYF
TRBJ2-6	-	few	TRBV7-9	TGTGCCAGCAGCCTCCCGGGCCCTACCTCTGGGGCCAACGTCCTGACTTTC	CASSLPGPTSGANVLTF
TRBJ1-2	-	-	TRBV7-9	TGTGCCAGCAGCTCCGGGACTTACTATGGCTACACCTTC	CASSSGTYYGYTF
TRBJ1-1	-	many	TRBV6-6	TGTGCCAGCAGTTACGGGCTGATTGGGACACACAAGAACACTGAAGCTTTCTTT	CASSYGLIGTHKNTEAFF
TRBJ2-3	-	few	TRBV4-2	TGTGCCAGCAGCCAAGAAGGGCAGCGATTCACAGATACGCAGTATTTT	CASSQEGQRFTDTQYF
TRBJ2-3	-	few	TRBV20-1	TGCAGTGCTAGACCAGGCTCCACAGATACGCAGTATTTT	CSARPGSTDTQYF
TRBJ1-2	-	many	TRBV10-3	TGTGCCATCACCGTCAGGGGAGAATTCTCTGGCTACACCTTC	CAITVRGEFSGYTF
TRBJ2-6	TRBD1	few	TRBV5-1	TGCGCCAGCAGCTTGGGACAACTAACACAGGGGTCTGGGGCCAACGTCCTGACTTTC	CASSLGQLTQGSGANVLTF
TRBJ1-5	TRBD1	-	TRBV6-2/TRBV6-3	TGTGCCAGCAGTTCCCCGGGACAGGGAAATCAGCCCAAGCATTTT	CASSSPGQGNQPKHF
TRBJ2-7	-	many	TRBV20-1	TGCAGTGCTAGTATGGGGGGGCTCTTCGAGCAGTACTTC	CSASMGGLFEQYF
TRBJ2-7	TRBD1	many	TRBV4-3	TGCGCCAGCAGCCAAGATTCCAGGGGGACCTACGAGCAGTACTTC	CASSQDSRGTYEQYF
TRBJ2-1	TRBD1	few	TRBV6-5	TGTGCCAGCAGTTCGCCGGGACAGGGGGCAAGGTATGAGCAGTTCTTC	CASSSPGQGARYEQFF
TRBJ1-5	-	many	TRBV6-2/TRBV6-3	TGTGCCAGTCTCGGACAGAATAGCAATCAGCCCCAGCATTTT	CASLGQNSNQPQHF
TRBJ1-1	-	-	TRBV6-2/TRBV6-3	TGTGCCAGCAGTTACCCTTCGGGGGGGCTGAACACTGAAGCTTTCTTT	CASSYPSGGLNTEAFF
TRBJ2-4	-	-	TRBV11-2	TGTGCCAGCAGCTTAGGGAGCCAACAAAACATTCAGTACTTC	CASSLGSQQNIQYF
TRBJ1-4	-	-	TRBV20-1	TGCAGTGCTAGGGCGCATGGAAATGAAAAACTGTTTTTT	CSARAHGNEKLFF
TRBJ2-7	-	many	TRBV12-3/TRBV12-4	TGTGCCAGCAGTTTTGGGACGGCTGGATCTTACGAGCAGTACTTC	CASSFGTAGSYEQYF
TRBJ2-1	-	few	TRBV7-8	TGTGCCAGCAGCTTAGCGGGAGTTGTATACAATGAGCAGTTCTTC	CASSLAGVVYNEQFF
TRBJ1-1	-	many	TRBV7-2	TGTGCCAGCACCCCACAGGGTAGCCCTGAAGCTTTCTTT	CASTPQGSPEAFF
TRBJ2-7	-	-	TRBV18	TGTGCCAGCTCACCAAGGACCGAGACCTACGAGCAGTACTTC	CASSPRTETYEQYF
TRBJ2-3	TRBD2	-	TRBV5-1	TGCGCCAGCAGCTTGGCGCACAGCGGGGGGGGCACAGATACGCAGTATTTT	CASSLAHSGGGTDTQYF
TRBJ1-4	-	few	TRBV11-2	TGTGCCAGCAGCGCCGACCCTGGGGAACTGTTTTTT	CASSADPGELFF